This T cell receptor beta chain was profiled in a study of early T cells in non-severe SARS-CoV-2 infection. Study context: The chains were unpaired, and the sequenced material was bulk RNA from unsorted whole blood.

CDR1 is LNHNV, CDR2 YYDKDF, per germline (reference sequence). The CDR3 runs 15 residues. TCRdb re-derived calls from the 5' RACE reads in MiXCR, one entry per CDR3 protein. Among roughly 63,000 distinct CDR3 sequences, approximately 12% were seen once, and the ten largest hold around 4.7%. The table lists this clonotype with many counts. At one end, the junction sequence differs from germline, possibly due to a read error. J is TRBJ2-7 and V is TRBV15; D possibly corresponds to TRBD2 (6 bases). Sequenced input: whole blood. The receptor's source is an adult who was a healthcare worker with PCR-confirmed SARS-CoV-2 infection or an uninfected control (not recorded which). DNA for the CDR3: TGTGCCACCAGGGACTACAGTTCACCAGGCTACGAACAGTACTTC. Protein: CATRDYSSPGYEQYF.